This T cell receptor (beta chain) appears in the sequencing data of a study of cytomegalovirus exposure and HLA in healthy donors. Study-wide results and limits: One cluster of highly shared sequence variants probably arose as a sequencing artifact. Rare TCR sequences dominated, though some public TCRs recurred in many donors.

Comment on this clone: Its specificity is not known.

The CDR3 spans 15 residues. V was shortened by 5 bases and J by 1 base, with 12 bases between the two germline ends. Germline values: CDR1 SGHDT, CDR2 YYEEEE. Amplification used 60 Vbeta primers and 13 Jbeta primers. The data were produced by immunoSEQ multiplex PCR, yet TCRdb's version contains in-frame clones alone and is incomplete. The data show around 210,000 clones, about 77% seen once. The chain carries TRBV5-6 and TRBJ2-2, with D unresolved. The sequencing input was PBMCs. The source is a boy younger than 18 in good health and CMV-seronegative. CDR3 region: CASSTLTVNTGELFF. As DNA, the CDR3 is TGTGCCAGCAGTACTCTAACAGTGAACACCGGGGAGCTGTTTTTT.